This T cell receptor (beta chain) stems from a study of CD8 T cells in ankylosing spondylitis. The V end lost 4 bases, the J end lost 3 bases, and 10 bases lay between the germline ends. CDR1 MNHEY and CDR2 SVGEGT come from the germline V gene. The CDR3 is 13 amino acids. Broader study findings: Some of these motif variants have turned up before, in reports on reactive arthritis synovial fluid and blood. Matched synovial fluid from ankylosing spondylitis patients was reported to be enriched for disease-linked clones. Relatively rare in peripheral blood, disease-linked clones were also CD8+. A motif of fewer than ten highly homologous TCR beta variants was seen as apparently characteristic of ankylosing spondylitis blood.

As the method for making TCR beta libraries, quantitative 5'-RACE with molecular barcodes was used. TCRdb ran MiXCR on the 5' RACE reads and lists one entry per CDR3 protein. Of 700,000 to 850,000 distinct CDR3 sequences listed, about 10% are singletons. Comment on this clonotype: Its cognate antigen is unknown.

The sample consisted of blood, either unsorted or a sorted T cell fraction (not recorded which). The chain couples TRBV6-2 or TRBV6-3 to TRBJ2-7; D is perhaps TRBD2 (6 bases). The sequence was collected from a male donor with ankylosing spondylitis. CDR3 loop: CASSSGTFYEQYF. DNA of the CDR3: TGTGCCAGCAGTTCTGGGACTTTCTACGAGCAGTACTTC.